The entry below gives a single T cell receptor (beta chain) sequence along with its context. Its specificity is unknown. Donors counted as nominally healthy when sampled, yet unrecorded immune exposures were likely. The sample belongs to a study of cytomegalovirus exposure and HLA in healthy donors. Study-level background: Clustering assigned 81% of the roughly 370 genotyped donors to the Caucasian-associated ancestry cluster. Study-level findings and limits: Among immune exposure information, only CMV serostatus was available.

PCR used 60 Vbeta primers and 13 Jbeta primers. Clones were read by immunoSEQ multiplex PCR, and TCRdb kept only the in-frame ones, dropping some. This table has approximately 91,000 clones, 86% appearing once. This TCR derives from a man aged 30 to 45 in good health and CMV-seropositive. The sequencing sample was made of PBMCs.

The CDR3 here is CASSSNPGQPNTDTQYF. The CDR3 coding sequence is TGCGCCAGCAGCTCAAATCCGGGACAGCCTAACACAGATACGCAGTATTTT. This sequence joins TRBV5-1 and TRBJ2-3; 7 bases agree with TRBD1. Per the germline V gene, CDR1 is SGHRS and CDR2 is YFSETQ. This CDR3 is built from 17 residues. V was pared by 3 bases and J by 2 bases, with 12 bases of the junction left unmatched.